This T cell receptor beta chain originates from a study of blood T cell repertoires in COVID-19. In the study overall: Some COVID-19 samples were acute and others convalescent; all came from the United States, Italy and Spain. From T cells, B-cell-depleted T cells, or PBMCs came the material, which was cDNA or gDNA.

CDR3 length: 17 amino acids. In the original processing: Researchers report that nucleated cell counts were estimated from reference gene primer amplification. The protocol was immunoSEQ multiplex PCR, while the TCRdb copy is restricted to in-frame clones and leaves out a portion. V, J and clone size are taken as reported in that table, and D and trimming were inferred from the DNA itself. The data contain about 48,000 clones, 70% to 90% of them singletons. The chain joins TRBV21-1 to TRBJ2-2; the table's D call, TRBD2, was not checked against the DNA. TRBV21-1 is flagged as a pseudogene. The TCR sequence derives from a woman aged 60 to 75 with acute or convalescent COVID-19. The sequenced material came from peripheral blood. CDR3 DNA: TGTGCCAGCAGCTCTCCCTCAGAGGGAGAGGACACCGGGGAGCTGTTTTTT. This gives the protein CASSSPSEGEDTGELFF.